The 7 T cell receptor beta chains reported below all come from one sample, sequenced in a study of cytomegalovirus exposure and HLA in healthy donors. PCR was performed using 60 Vbeta and 13 Jbeta primers. Profiling relied on immunoSEQ multiplex PCR, and the TCRdb table lists in-frame clones only, not all of them. This sample carries some 150,000 clones, around 62% of them seen once, and the ten largest clones take 2.5% to 3%. The sample comprised PBMCs. The receptors stem from a man in his forties or fifties in good health and CMV-seronegative.

This clone has more than one count but fewer than ten. The chain couples TRBV27 to TRBJ1-1, with 7 positions matching TRBD1. This CDR3 comprises 14 residues. Trimming removed 2 bases from V and 11 bases from J; junction bases left unmatched: 11. The germline V gene has CDR1 MNHEY and CDR2 SMNVEV (reference sequence). This CDR3 reads CASSLEMGRGNAFF. Written as DNA, the CDR3 is TGTGCCAGCAGTTTAGAGATGGGCAGGGGGAATGCTTTCTTT.

The table lists this clone with a few counts. The chain joins TRBV11-1 to TRBJ2-7; TRBD1 agrees at 9 bases. The CDR3 length is 14 residues. The germline gives CDR1 SGHAT, CDR2 FQDESV (reference sequence). Trimming at V came to 2 bases and at J to 4 bases, leaving 3 bases not matched to a gene. As DNA, the CDR3 is TGTGCCAGCAGCTTACACAGGGGGCTTTACGAGCAGTACTTC. Translated, it gives CASSLHRGLYEQYF.

This chain uses TRBV29-1 with TRBJ2-1; D is undetermined. Germline-derived CDR1 and CDR2 are SQVTM and ANQGSEA. The CDR3 totals 12 residues. The V and J ends lost 4 bases and 5 bases respectively, with 9 bases between them. The CDR3 loop reads CSVGAGDNEQFF. In DNA, the CDR3 is TGCAGCGTTGGGGCCGGTGACAATGAGCAGTTCTTC.

This clone was counted between two and nine times. This rearrangement joins TRBV11-2 to TRBJ2-3, with 9 bases fitting TRBD1. The length of the CDR3 is 14 residues. Germline assignment: CDR1 SGHAT and CDR2 FQNNGV. Trimming at V came to 7 bases and at J to 4 bases, leaving 6 bases not matched to a gene. This CDR3 reads CASIGTGRPDTQYF. Written as DNA, the CDR3 is TGTGCCAGCATCGGGACAGGGCGCCCAGATACGCAGTATTTT.

Only a few counts were recorded for this clone. The J gene is TRBJ1-1, the V gene TRBV7-2; 8 nucleotides align to TRBD1. The CDR3 covers 14 residues. CDR1 is SGHTA, CDR2 FQGNSA, per germline. The V and J ends lost 3 bases and 4 bases, in that order; junction bases with no gene match: 4. In nucleotides, the CDR3 is TGTGCCAGCAGCTTGAACAGGGGGGGCACTGAAGCTTTCTTT. As protein: CASSLNRGGTEAFF.

This chain joins TRBV4-2 and TRBJ2-3, with TRBD2 matching 15 bases. The V and J ends lost 4 bases and 3 bases, in that order; junction bases with no gene match: 5. This CDR3 region has 17 residues. Germline assignment: CDR1 LGHNA and CDR2 YNFKEQ. DNA for the CDR3: TGTGCCAGCAGCCCGGGACTAGCGGGGGGAAGTACAGATACGCAGTATTTT. Residues: CASSPGLAGGSTDTQYF.

V and J are TRBV29-1 and TRBJ1-1, with D tentatively TRBD1 (5 bases). The CDR3 length is 13 residues. The germline gives CDR1 SQVTM, CDR2 ANQGSEA. Trimming took off 7 bases at V and 4 bases at J, with 16 bases between the two ends. CDR3 nucleotides: TGCAGCGCATCTGGGGGGGGGAGCACTGAAGCTTTCTTT. Its protein is CSASGGGSTEAFF.